Listed below are T cell receptor beta chains from one sample, sequenced in a study of blood T cells in healthy people across ages. TCRdb independently ran MiXCR on the 5' RACE reads; one entry per CDR3 protein. This sample yields roughly 860,000 distinct CDR3 sequences, of which roughly 60% are seen a single time; about a quarter belongs to the top ten. Sequencing input: blood. These receptors all come from a man aged 25-45 years in good health. Each CDR3 is given with its conserved first and last residue. Each record gives: V gene, J gene, clone size, D gene, CDR3 protein, CDR3 DNA. A D gene is named only where the DNA matches it firmly. The listing skips clone size in some rows; elsewhere it reads once, few, many or a size class.

TRBV4-1,TRBJ2-1,once,-,CASSQEDTYNEQFF,TGCGCCAGCAGCCAAGAAGACACCTACAATGAGCAGTTCTTC
TRBV2,TRBJ1-1,-,-,CASSGVTAEAFF,TGTGCCAGCAGTGGGGTTACTGCTGAAGCTTTCTTT
TRBV30,TRBJ1-1,-,-,CAWTGGGRAFF,TGTGCCTGGACCGGCGGGGGGCGAGCTTTCTTT
TRBV7-2,TRBJ2-7,-,-,CASSFLGLSYEQYF,TGTGCCAGCAGCTTCTTGGGACTTTCCTACGAGCAGTACTTC
TRBV14,TRBJ2-7,-,-,CASSQGGSPYEQYF,TGTGCCAGCAGCCAAGGAGGTTCCCCCTACGAGCAGTACTTC
TRBV7-2,TRBJ2-5,-,TRBD2,CASRPAGGWETQYF,TGTGCCAGCAGGCCCGCGGGGGGCTGGGAGACCCAGTACTTC
TRBV20-1,TRBJ2-5,-,TRBD2,CSATPGLAVQETQYF,TGCAGTGCGACACCGGGACTAGCGGTGCAAGAGACCCAGTACTTC
TRBV7-9,TRBJ2-3,-,-,CASSSPGLGTHTQYF,TGTGCCAGCAGCTCGCCGGGACTGGGGACACATACGCAGTATTTT
TRBV3-1,TRBJ1-6,few,-,CASSQEWSSYNSPLHF,TGTGCCAGCAGCCAAGAATGGAGCTCCTATAATTCACCCCTCCACTTT
TRBV5-1,TRBJ2-1,-,-,CASSLGTGTNNEQFF,TGCGCCAGCAGCTTGGGAACGGGGACGAACAATGAGCAGTTCTTC
TRBV5-1,TRBJ1-1,-,-,CASSWTENTEAFF,TGCGCCAGCAGCTGGACGGAAAACACTGAAGCTTTCTTT
TRBV24-1,TRBJ2-3,-,-,CATSDPTAQGADTQYF,TGTGCCACCAGTGACCCCACGGCACAGGGTGCAGATACGCAGTATTTT
TRBV10-3,TRBJ2-7,-,-,CAISDRGSTSEQYF,TGTGCCATCAGTGACAGGGGTTCGACCTCCGAGCAGTACTTC
TRBV7-3,TRBJ1-6,-,-,CASSSELDSPLHF,TGTGCCAGCAGCTCCGAGCTCGATTCACCCCTCCACTTT
TRBV20-1,TRBJ2-1,-,-,CSALTLTSSYNEQFF,TGCAGTGCTCTGACCCTGACAAGCTCCTACAATGAGCAGTTCTTC
TRBV20-1,TRBJ2-6,many,-,CSALSSGANVLTF,TGCAGTGCACTCAGCTCTGGGGCCAACGTCCTGACTTTC
TRBV15,TRBJ2-7,-,TRBD2,CATSRAGTRGEQYF,TGTGCCACCAGCAGGGCCGGGACTAGGGGTGAGCAGTACTTC
TRBV20-1,TRBJ2-7,few,TRBD1,CSAKTGSGHSSYEQYF,TGCAGTGCTAAGACAGGGAGTGGGCATAGCTCCTACGAGCAGTACTTC
TRBV28,TRBJ2-7,few,-,CASRAALLPYEQYF,TGTGCCAGCAGAGCGGCCCTATTACCCTACGAGCAGTACTTC
TRBV7-9,TRBJ2-1,-,-,CASILESGYNEQFF,TGTGCCAGCATCTTAGAGTCAGGGTACAATGAGCAGTTCTTC
TRBV4-3,TRBJ2-7,few,-,CASSPGRGSYEQYF,TGCGCCAGCAGCCCGGGTAGGGGGAGCTACGAGCAGTACTTC
TRBV5-1,TRBJ2-7,-,TRBD2,CASRRTSGIYEQYF,TGCGCCAGCAGACGGACTAGCGGGATCTACGAGCAGTACTTC
TRBV9,TRBJ2-7,-,-,CASSVDPVLPYEQYF,TGTGCCAGCAGCGTAGATCCGGTCCTTCCCTACGAGCAGTACTTC
TRBV20-1,TRBJ1-2,-,-,CSASLAGQGYTF,TGCAGTGCTAGCCTAGCGGGGCAGGGCTACACCTTC
TRBV9,TRBJ2-1,-,TRBD2,CASSVGSGGSGEQFF,TGTGCCAGCAGCGTAGGGAGCGGGGGGTCGGGCGAGCAGTTCTTC
TRBV10-3,TRBJ1-5,-,-,CAIRPTGTGQPQHF,TGTGCCATCAGACCTACAGGGACTGGTCAGCCCCAGCATTTT
TRBV12-3/TRBV12-4,TRBJ2-1,once,TRBD1,CASSQLLGQRYNEQFF,TGTGCCAGCAGTCAACTTCTGGGACAGAGATACAATGAGCAGTTCTTC
TRBV4-2,TRBJ2-2,few,-,CASSQDSGSNTGELFF,TGTGCCAGCAGCCAAGATAGCGGTTCGAACACCGGGGAGCTGTTTTTT